The 2 T cell receptor beta chains in this list originate from one sample, sequenced in a study of T cell clones after liver transplantation. Assay: immunoSEQ multiplex PCR; the TCRdb copy retains only in-frame clones and omits some. The sample shows more than 20,000 clones, 85% to 95% of them seen only once. The sequencing here drew on CD8+ T cells from blood, taken less than 27 months after liver transplant. These receptors were obtained from a human patient who received a liver transplant. These T cells may partly come from the graft donor.

The rearrangement links TRBV9 to TRBJ1-2, with unresolved D. The CDR3 consists of 10 residues. Trimming shortened V by 3 bases and J by 8 bases, and 5 bases separated the two germline ends. Germline values: CDR1 SGDLS, CDR2 YYNGEE. The CDR3: CASSGKGYTF. CDR3 DNA sequence: TGTGCCAGCAGCGGCAAAGGCTACACCTTC.

In its sample, this clone was seen once. This sequence joins TRBV19 and TRBJ2-7; weak D call: TRBD1 (5 bases). Germline CDR1 is LNHDA and CDR2 is SQIVND (reference sequence). The CDR3 spans 13 residues. Trimming removed 5 bases from V and 3 bases from J, with 11 bases in between. CDR3 sequence (DNA): TGTGCCAGTAGTGAGACAGACAACTACGAGCAGTACTTC. Its translation: CASSETDNYEQYF. The whole variable domain, remainder taken from reference TRBV19 and TRBJ2-7, is DGGITQSPKYLFRKEGQNVTLSCEQNLNHDAMYWYRQDPGQGLRLIYYSQIVNDFQKGDIAEGYSVSREKKESFPLTVTSAQKNPTAFYLCASSETDNYEQYFGPGTRLTVT.